Reported below is one TCR beta chain. Its antigen remains unknown. Sample treatment: roughly 19 received Ad26.COV2.S at low or high dose, single or two shots; 5 received placebo; per-sample allocation not given. Day 63 following the first vaccine or placebo injection was when the samples were taken. The data originate from a study of Ad26.COV2.S vaccination and SARS-CoV-2 variants. The overall study: Sample donor was a member of the COV1001 Ad26.COV2.S trial arm.

The assay was immunoSEQ multiplex PCR, and TCRdb's table has in-frame clones only and misses some. The sample lists roughly 380,000 clones, around 87% occurring once. Study results and caveats: People who got the vaccine had more spike-specific TCR breadth than people who got placebo.

Sequenced material: peripheral blood, taken in a trial of Ad26.COV2.S vaccine versus placebo. The source is a person between 18 and 65 years old who received the Ad26.COV2.S COVID-19 vaccine or a placebo.

CDR3 nucleotides: TGTGCCAGCACCTGGACTAGCGGGGCTTTATCCGAGCAGTACTTC. It yields the protein CASTWTSGALSEQYF. The rearrangement uses TRBV28 and TRBJ2-7; 12 bases fit TRBD2. Germline lookup yields CDR1 MDHEN and CDR2 SYDVKM. V shed 7 bases, J shed 6 bases, and the junction held 10 bases outside the gene matches. The CDR3 has 15 amino acids. The full variable domain, rest sourced from reference TRBV28 and TRBJ2-7, is DVKVTQSSRYLVKRTGEKVFLECVQDMDHENMFWYRQDPGLGLRLIYFSYDVKMKEKGDIPEGYSVSREKKERFSLILESASTNQTSMYLCASTWTSGALSEQYFGPGTRLTVT.